This T cell receptor beta chain originates from a study of lymphopenia after photon versus proton radiotherapy. Findings and limits, study-wide: Post-nadir diversity loss with photons came from oligoclonal expansion, particularly CD8+ Temra cells. Proton therapy kept repertoires fairly stable, unlike photons, which gained effector/memory cells. Authors raise, but do not show, better survival with proton therapy.

This CDR3 has 14 residues. The V segment lost 6 bases and the J segment 6 bases; nucleotides outside the gene matches: 4. Germline V CDR1 and CDR2: MNHEY, SMNVEV (reference sequence). The protocol was immunoSEQ multiplex PCR, while the TCRdb copy is restricted to in-frame clones and leaves out a portion. Among about 29,000 clones listed, about 91% were seen once. A few counts support this clone. Its specificity is not known. Sequencing used peripheral blood, obtained from a patient treated with proton-based radiotherapy. This sequence joins TRBV27 and TRBJ1-6; 8 bases align to TRBD1. This receptor was identified in a woman aged 55-69 years with cholangiocarcinoma. Some clones in this sample may be carry-over from other donors' samples. The CDR3 DNA sequence: TGTGCCAGCAGACCAGGGGGCCGTAATTCACCCCTCCACTTT. Protein product: CASRPGGRNSPLHF.